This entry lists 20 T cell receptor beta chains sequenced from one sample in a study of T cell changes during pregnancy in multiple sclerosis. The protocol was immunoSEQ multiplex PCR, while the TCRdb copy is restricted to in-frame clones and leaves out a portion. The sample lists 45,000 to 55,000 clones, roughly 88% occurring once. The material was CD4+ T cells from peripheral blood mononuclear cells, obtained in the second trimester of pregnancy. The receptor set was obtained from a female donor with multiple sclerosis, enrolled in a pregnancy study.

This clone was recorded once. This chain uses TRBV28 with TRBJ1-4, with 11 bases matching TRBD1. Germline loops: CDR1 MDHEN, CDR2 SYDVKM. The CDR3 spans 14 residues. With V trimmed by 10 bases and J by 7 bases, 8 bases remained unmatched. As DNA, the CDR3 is TGTGCCACCACCACGGACAGGGGGCTTGAAAAACTGTTTTTT. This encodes CATTTDRGLEKLFF. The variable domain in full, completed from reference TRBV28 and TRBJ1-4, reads DVKVTQSSRYLVKRTGEKVFLECVQDMDHENMFWYRQDPGLGLRLIYFSYDVKMKEKGDIPEGYSVSREKKERFSLILESASTNQTSMYLCATTTDRGLEKLFFGSGTQLSVL.

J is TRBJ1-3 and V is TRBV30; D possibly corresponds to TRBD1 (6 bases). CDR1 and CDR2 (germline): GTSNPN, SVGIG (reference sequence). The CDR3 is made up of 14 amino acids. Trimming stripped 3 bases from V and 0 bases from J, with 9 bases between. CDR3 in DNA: TGTGCCTGGAGACCGACAGGCTCTGGAAACACCATATATTTT. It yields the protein CAWRPTGSGNTIYF. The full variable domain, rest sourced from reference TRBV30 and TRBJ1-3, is SQTIHQWPATLVQPVGSPLSLECTVEGTSNPNLYWYRQAAGRGLQLLFYSVGIGQISSEVPQNLSASRPQDRQFILSSKKLLLSDSGFYLCAWRPTGSGNTIYFGEGSWLTVV.

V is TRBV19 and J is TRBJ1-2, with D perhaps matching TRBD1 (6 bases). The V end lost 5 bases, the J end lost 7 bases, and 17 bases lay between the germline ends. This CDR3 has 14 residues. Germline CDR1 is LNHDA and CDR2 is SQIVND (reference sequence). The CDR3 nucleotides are TGTGCCAGTAGTCGGTCGGGGGGCGCAGGTGGCTACACCTTC. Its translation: CASSRSGGAGGYTF.

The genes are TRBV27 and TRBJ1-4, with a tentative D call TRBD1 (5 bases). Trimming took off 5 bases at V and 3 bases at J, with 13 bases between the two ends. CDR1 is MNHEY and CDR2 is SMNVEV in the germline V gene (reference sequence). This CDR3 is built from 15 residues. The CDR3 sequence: CASSLWGGANEKLFF. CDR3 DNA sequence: TGTGCCAGCAGTCTATGGGGGGGAGCTAATGAAAAACTGTTTTTT.

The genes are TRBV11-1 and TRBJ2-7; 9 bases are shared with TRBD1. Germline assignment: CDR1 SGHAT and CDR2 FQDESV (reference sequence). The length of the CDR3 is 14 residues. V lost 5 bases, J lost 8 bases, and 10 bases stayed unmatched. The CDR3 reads CASSLTGTGSKQYF. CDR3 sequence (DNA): TGTGCCAGCAGCCTCACCGGGACAGGGTCAAAGCAGTACTTC.

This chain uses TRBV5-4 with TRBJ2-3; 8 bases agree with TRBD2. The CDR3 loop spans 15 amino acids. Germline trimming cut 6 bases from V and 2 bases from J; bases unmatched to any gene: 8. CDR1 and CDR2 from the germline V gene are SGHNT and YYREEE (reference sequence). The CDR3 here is CASKLREGNTDTQYF. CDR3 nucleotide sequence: TGTGCCAGCAAGCTTCGGGAGGGCAACACAGATACGCAGTATTTT.

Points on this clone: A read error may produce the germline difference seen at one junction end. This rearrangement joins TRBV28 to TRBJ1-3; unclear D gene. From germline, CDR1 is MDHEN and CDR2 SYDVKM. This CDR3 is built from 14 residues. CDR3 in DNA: TGTGCCAGCGGTTTTACGGGAGGAAGAAACACCATATATTTT. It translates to CASGFTGGRNTIYF.

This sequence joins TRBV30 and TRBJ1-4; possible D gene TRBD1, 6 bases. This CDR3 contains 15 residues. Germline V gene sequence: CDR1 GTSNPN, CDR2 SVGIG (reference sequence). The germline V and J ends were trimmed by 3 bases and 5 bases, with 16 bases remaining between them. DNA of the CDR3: TGTGCCTGGAGCCCCATAGGGGGGGGGAATGAAAAACTGTTTTTT. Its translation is CAWSPIGGGNEKLFF.

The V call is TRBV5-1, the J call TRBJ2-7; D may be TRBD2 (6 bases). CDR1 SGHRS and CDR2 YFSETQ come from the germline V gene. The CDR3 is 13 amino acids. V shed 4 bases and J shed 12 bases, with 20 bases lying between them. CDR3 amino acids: CASSPPGLRVLYF. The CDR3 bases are TGCGCCAGCAGCCCTCCGGGACTCCGCGTCTTGTACTTC.

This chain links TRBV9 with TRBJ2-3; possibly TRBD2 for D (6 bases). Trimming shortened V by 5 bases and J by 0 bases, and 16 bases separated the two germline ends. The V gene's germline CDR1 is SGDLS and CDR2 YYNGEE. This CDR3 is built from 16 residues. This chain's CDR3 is CASSPGRDGSTDTQYF. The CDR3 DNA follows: TGTGCCAGCAGTCCCGGGCGGGACGGAAGCACAGATACGCAGTATTTT.

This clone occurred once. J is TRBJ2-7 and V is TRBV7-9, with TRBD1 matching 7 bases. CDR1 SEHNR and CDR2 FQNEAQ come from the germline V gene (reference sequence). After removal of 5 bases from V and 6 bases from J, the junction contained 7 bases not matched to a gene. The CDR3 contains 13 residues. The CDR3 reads CASSLRTGGEQYF. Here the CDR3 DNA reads TGTGCCAGCAGCCTTAGGACAGGAGGCGAGCAGTACTTC.

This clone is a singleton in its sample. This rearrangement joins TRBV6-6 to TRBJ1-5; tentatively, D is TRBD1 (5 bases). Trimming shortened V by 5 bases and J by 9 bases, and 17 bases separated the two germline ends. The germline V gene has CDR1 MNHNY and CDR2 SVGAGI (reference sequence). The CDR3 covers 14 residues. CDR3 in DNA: TGTGCCAGCAGTCACCTCACGGGGGAGAGGCCCCAGCATTTT. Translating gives CASSHLTGERPQHF.

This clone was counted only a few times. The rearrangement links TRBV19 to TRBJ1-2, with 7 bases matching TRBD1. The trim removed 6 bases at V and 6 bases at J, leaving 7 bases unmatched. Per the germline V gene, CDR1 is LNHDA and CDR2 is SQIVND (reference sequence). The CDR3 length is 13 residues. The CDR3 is CASREDREDGYTF. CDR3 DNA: TGTGCCAGTAGGGAAGACAGGGAGGATGGCTACACCTTC.

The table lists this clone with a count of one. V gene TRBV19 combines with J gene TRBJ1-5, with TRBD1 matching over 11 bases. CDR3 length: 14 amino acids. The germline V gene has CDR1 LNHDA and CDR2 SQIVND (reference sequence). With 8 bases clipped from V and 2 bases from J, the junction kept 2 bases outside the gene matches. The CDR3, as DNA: TGTGCCAGTGGGGGACAGGGGGGCAATCAGCCCCAGCATTTT. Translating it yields CASGGQGGNQPQHF.

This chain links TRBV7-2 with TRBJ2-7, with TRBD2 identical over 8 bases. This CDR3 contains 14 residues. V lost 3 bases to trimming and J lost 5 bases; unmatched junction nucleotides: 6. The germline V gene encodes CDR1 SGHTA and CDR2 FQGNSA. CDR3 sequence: CASSLSGGLDEQYF. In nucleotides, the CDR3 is TGTGCCAGCAGCTTGTCGGGAGGGCTCGACGAGCAGTACTTC.

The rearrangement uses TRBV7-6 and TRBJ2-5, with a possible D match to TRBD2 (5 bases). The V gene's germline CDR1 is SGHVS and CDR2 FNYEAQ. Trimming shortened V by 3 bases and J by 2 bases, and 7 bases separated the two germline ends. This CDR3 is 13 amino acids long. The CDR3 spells CASSFSGQETQYF. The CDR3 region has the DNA TGTGCCAGCAGCTTCAGCGGACAAGAGACCCAGTACTTC. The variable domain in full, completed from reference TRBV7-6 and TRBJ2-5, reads GAGVSQSPRYKVTKRGQDVALRCDPISGHVSLYWYRQALGQGPEFLTYFNYEAQQDKSGLPNDRFSAERPEGSISTLTIQRTEQRDSAMYRCASSFSGQETQYFGPGTRLLVL.

The CDR3 DNA is TGTGCCAGCAGTGATACAGGTTACAATGAGCAGTTCTTC. It encodes CASSDTGYNEQFF. The chain has TRBV6-1 and TRBJ2-1; D might be TRBD1 (5 bases). The CDR3 totals 13 residues. CDR1 and CDR2 from the germline V gene are MNHNS and SASEGT. The V end was cut by 3 bases, the J end by 4 bases, with 7 bases between.

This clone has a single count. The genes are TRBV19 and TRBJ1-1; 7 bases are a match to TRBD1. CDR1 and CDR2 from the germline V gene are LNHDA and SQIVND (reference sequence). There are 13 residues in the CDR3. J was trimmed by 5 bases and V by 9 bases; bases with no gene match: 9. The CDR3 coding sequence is TGTGCCAGCCTAGACAGGGTTAGGACTGAAGCTTTCTTT. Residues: CASLDRVRTEAFF.

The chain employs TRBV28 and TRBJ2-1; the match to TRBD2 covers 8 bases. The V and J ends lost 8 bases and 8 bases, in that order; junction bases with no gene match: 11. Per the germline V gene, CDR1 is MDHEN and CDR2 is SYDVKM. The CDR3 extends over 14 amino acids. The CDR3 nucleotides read TGTGCCAGCCGGTCGGGACTAGACATCGATGAGCAGTTCTTC. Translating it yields CASRSGLDIDEQFF.

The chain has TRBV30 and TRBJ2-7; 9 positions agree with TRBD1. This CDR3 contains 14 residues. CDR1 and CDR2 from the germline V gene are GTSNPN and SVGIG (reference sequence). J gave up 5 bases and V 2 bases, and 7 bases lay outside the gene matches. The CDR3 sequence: CAWSTGGMYNEQYF. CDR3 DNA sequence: TGTGCCTGGAGTACAGGGGGCATGTATAACGAGCAGTACTTC.